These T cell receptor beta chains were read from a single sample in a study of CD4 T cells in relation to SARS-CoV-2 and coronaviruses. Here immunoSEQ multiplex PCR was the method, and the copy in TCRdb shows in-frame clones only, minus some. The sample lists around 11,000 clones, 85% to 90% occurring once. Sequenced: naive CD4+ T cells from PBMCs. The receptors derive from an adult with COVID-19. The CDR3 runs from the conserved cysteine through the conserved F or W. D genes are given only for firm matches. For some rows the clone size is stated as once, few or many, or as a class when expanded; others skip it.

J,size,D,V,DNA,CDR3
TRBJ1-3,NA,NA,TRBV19,TGTGCCAGTAGTATTCCCAGGGCTCATTCTGGAAACACCATATATTTT,CASSIPRAHSGNTIYF
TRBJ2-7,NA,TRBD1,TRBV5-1,TGCGCCAGCAGCTTGGTGGGACAGTGGGCCCACGAGCAGTACTTC,CASSLVGQWAHEQYF
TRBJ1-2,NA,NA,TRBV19,TGTGCCAGTAGTATTGGGGGGTCCGGCTACACCTTC,CASSIGGSGYTF
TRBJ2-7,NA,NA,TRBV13,TGTGCCAGCAGGATGGCAGGTACGAACGAGCAGTACTTC,CASRMAGTNEQYF
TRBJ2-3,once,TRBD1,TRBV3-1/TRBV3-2,TGTGCCAGCAGCCAAACCGGACAGGGAGACCCAGATACGCAGTATTTT,CASSQTGQGDPDTQYF
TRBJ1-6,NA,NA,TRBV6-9,TGTGCCAGCAGCACCCCCGTGGGGGCTCGAAATTCACCCCTCCACTTT,CASSTPVGARNSPLHF
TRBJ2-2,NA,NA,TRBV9,TGTGCCAGCAGCGTAGCTTTACTCCAACCGAACACCGGGGAGCTGTTTTTT,CASSVALLQPNTGELFF
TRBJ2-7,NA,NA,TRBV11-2,TGTGCCAGCAGCTTAGCCTCGGGAGCCTACGAGCAGTACTTC,CASSLASGAYEQYF
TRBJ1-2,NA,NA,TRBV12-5,TGTGCTAGTGCCAAGAGATTACTGGTCGGGTATGGCTACACCTTC,CASAKRLLVGYGYTF
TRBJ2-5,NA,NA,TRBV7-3,TGTGCCATCGAGGGGTACCAAGAGACCCAGTACTTC,CAIEGYQETQYF
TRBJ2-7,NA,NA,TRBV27,TGTGCCAGCAGTTTATCGGGGCCGCAACCATACGAGCAGTACTTC,CASSLSGPQPYEQYF
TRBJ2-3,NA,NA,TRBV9,TGTGCCAGCAGCGTAGGGCCGCCAGATACGCAGTATTTT,CASSVGPPDTQYF
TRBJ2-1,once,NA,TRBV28,TGTGCCAGCAGCCATGACGGGGACCAGGGGTTCTTC,CASSHDGDQGFF
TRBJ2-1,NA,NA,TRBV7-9,TGTGCCAGCAGCTTACAGGAGGATGAGCAGTTCTTC,CASSLQEDEQFF
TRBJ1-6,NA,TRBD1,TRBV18,TGTGCCAGCTCACCGGGGACAGGGGGAGATTCACCCCTCCACTTT,CASSPGTGGDSPLHF
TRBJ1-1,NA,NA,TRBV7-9,TGTGTGAGGGGAATGAACACTGAAGCTTTCTTT,CVRGMNTEAFF
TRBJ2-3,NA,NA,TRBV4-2,TGTGCCAGCAGCCAAGAGCAGGCCACAGATACGCAGTATTTT,CASSQEQATDTQYF
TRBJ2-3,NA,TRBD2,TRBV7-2,TGTGCCAGCAGCCCCCGACTAGCGGGGCGGGGAGATACGCAGTATTTT,CASSPRLAGRGDTQYF
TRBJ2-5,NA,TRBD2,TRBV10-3,TGTGCCACCGGGACTAGCGGCGAGACCCAGTACTTC,CATGTSGETQYF
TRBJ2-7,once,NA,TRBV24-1,TGTGCCACCAGTGGTGACGGGTGGGACGAGCAGTACTTC,CATSGDGWDEQYF
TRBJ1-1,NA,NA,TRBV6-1,TGTGCCAGCAGTGAAGTGGGAAGCACTGAAGCTTTCTTT,CASSEVGSTEAFF
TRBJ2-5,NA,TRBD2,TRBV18,TGTGCCAGCTCACCGTTAGCGGGGGGGTACCAAGAGACCCAGTACTTC,CASSPLAGGYQETQYF
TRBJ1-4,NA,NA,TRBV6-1,TGTGCCAGCAGTGACAGAAGCTCGAATGAAAAACTGTTTTTT,CASSDRSSNEKLFF
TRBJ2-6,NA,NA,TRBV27,TGTGCCAGCAGTTCCCAGGGCTCTGGGGCCAACGTCCTGACTTTC,CASSSQGSGANVLTF
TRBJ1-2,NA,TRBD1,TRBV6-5,TGTGCCAGCACCCGACAGGGGTCTAACTATGGCTACACCTTC,CASTRQGSNYGYTF
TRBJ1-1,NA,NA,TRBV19,TGTGCCAGTAGTATAGGGCAACAGTTCACTGAAGCTTTCTTT,CASSIGQQFTEAFF
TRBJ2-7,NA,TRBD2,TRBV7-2,TGTGCCAGCAGCACCGGACTAGCGGCCTACGAGCAGTACTTC,CASSTGLAAYEQYF
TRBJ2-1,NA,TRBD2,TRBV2,TGTGCCAGCAGGGGACTAGCTGGCTCCTACAATGAGCAGTTCTTC,CASRGLAGSYNEQFF
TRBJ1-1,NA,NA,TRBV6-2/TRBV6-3,TGTGCCAGCAGTTACCTGGCCTTGAACACTGAAGCTTTCTTT,CASSYLALNTEAFF
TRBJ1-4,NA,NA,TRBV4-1,TGCGCCAGCAGCCAAGATGGGGATGGTGGTGAAAAACTGTTTTTT,CASSQDGDGGEKLFF
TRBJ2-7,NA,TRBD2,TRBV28,TGTGCCAGCAGGATTAGCGGGGGCAGCTCCTACGAGCAGTACTTC,CASRISGGSSYEQYF
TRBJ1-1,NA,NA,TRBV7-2,TGTGCCAGCAGCTTCGGGGGAGGGACTGAAGCTTTCTTT,CASSFGGGTEAFF
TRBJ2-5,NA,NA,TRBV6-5,TGTGCCAGCAGCCTATTGGGTGGCCAAGAGACCCAGTACTTC,CASSLLGGQETQYF
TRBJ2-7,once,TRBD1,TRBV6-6,TGTGCCAGCAGTCTACCAGGACAGGGGAACCGCCTTAGCTCCTACGAGCAGTACTTC,CASSLPGQGNRLSSYEQYF
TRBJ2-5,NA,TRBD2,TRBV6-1,TGTGCCAGCAGTGCCTTAGCGGGGGGGCAAACGCTCCAAGAGACCCAGTACTTC,CASSALAGGQTLQETQYF
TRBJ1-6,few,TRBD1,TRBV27,TGTGCCAGCAGTTTATCCCCCCTTTGGACAGGGCGGAATTCACCCCTCCACTTT,CASSLSPLWTGRNSPLHF
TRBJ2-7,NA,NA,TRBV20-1,TGCAGTGCTAGTACGGGGGTGACCTACGAGCAGTACTTC,CSASTGVTYEQYF
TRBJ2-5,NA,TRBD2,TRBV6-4,TGTGCCAGCAGCCGGGAGGTCCAAGAGACCCAGTACTTC,CASSREVQETQYF